Each of the 14 T cell receptor beta chains below was sequenced from the same sample in a study of blood T cell repertoires in COVID-19. The data were produced by immunoSEQ multiplex PCR, yet TCRdb's version contains in-frame clones alone and is incomplete. The sample lists 190,000 or so clones; about four fifths were seen once. The sequencing input was peripheral blood. The origin of the receptors is a man aged 45 to 65 with active or convalescent COVID-19.

V and J are TRBV10-3 and TRBJ2-4; no clear D. The V gene's germline CDR1 is ENHRY and CDR2 SYGVKD. This CDR3 region has 18 residues. V was trimmed by 0 bases and J by 1 base, leaving 16 bases between them. The CDR3 loop is CAISESGSPKVAKNIQYF. The CDR3 DNA is TGTGCCATCAGTGAGTCTGGTAGCCCGAAAGTCGCCAAAAACATTCAGTACTTC.

This chain uses TRBV19 with TRBJ1-5, with TRBD1 matching 7 bases. V gave up 8 bases and J gave up 4 bases; unmatched junction bases: 8. The CDR3 covers 14 residues. Germline CDR1 is LNHDA and CDR2 is SQIVND (reference sequence). CDR3 sequence (DNA): TGTGCCAGTCAGACAGGGAAGTGGAATCAGCCCCAGCATTTT. The encoded protein is CASQTGKWNQPQHF.

This clone has a single count. V and J are TRBV12-3 or TRBV12-4 and TRBJ1-2; unclear D gene. The CDR3 extends over 13 amino acids. The V gene lost 6 bases and the J gene lost 3 bases, with 11 bases spanning the gap. DNA for the CDR3: TGTGCCAGCAGCCTCGATGAGCACTATGGCTACACCTTC. Its translation is CASSLDEHYGYTF.

The rearrangement joins TRBV4-1 to TRBJ2-7; D gene uncertain. Germline values: CDR1 MGHRA, CDR2 YSYEKL. With 0 bases removed from V and 6 bases from J, the gap between germline ends came to 9 bases. This CDR3 spans 13 amino acids. CDR3 protein: CASSQDLSREQYF. The CDR3 DNA is TGCGCCAGCAGCCAAGATCTGAGTCGCGAGCAGTACTTC.

J is TRBJ1-1 and V is TRBV6-5; 7 bases align to TRBD1. CDR1 MNHEY and CDR2 SVGAGI come from the germline V gene. V lost 7 bases to trimming and J lost 3 bases; unmatched junction nucleotides: 5. This CDR3 is built from 13 residues. CDR3 bases: TGTGCCAGCACCCGGGACAGTTACACTGAAGCTTTCTTT. Translating gives CASTRDSYTEAFF.

The rearrangement uses TRBV2 and TRBJ2-3; 15 bases line up with TRBD2. CDR1 is SNHLY, CDR2 FYNNEI, per germline. The CDR3 runs to 16 residues. The V gene end was trimmed by 6 bases and the J gene end by 1 base; junction bases not matched to a gene: 2. CDR3 DNA: TGTGCCAGCAGCAGGACTAGCGGGAGGGGCACAGATACGCAGTATTTT. Protein sequence: CASSRTSGRGTDTQYF.

This rearrangement joins TRBV24-1 to TRBJ2-1; a weak D match, TRBD2 (7 bases). Trimming shortened V by 7 bases and J by 5 bases, and 20 bases separated the two germline ends. The CDR3 has 16 residues. Germline CDR1 reads KGHDR; CDR2 reads SFDVKD. Here the CDR3 reads CATSGGHSGDDNEQFF. The CDR3 DNA follows: TGTGCCACCAGCGGGGGGCACAGCGGCGATGACAATGAGCAGTTCTTC.

There are a few counts of this clone. This chain joins TRBV5-4 and TRBJ2-7, with D perhaps matching TRBD1 (6 bases). V dropped 2 bases and J dropped 1 base, with 7 bases sitting between them. The CDR3 length is 13 residues. Looked up from germline, CDR1 is SGHNT and CDR2 is YYREEE (reference sequence). CDR3 DNA sequence: TGTGCCAGCAGCTTTACAGGGTCCTACGAGCAGTACTTC. Protein: CASSFTGSYEQYF.

This clone was seen a handful of times. The V and J genes are TRBV10-2 and TRBJ1-1; 9 bases are a match to TRBD1. J gave up 1 base and V 7 bases, and 7 bases lay outside the gene matches. Looked up from germline, CDR1 is WSHSY and CDR2 is SAAADI. The CDR3 length is 15 residues. CDR3 loop: CASNIRGQGNTEAFF. CDR3 sequence (DNA): TGCGCCAGCAATATTAGGGGACAGGGGAACACTGAAGCTTTCTTT.

The chain recombines TRBV7-5 with TRBJ2-2; the D call in the table, TRBD1, was not verified against the DNA. TRBV7-5 is marked as a pseudogene. The CDR3 is made up of 19 amino acids. CDR3 amino acids: CARSPTLIGQGANTGELFF. The CDR3 region has the DNA TGTGCCAGAAGCCCTACACTGATCGGACAGGGGGCGAACACCGGGGAGCTGTTTTTT.

The chain uses TRBV6-5 and TRBJ2-1; D uncertain. CDR1 is MNHEY, CDR2 SVGAGI, per germline. V was shortened by 0 bases and J by 8 bases, with 8 bases between the two germline ends. The length of the CDR3 is 13 residues. In nucleotides, the CDR3 is TGTGCCAGCAGTTACTCGAATGGGCATGAGCAGTTCTTC. This sequence encodes CASSYSNGHEQFF.

The V gene is TRBV10-3, the J gene TRBJ2-7; 8 nucleotides line up with TRBD1. This CDR3 is 15 amino acids long. J was trimmed by 1 base and V by 6 bases; bases with no gene match: 8. The germline CDR1 and CDR2 sequences are ENHRY and SYGVKD. The CDR3 loop reads CAIRGGDRLSYEQYF. CDR3 nucleotide sequence: TGTGCCATCAGGGGCGGGGACAGGCTTTCCTACGAGCAGTACTTC.

The rearrangement links TRBV4-1 to TRBJ1-1, with 9 bases fitting TRBD1. Germline loops: CDR1 MGHRA, CDR2 YSYEKL. The CDR3 consists of 15 residues. V gave up 2 bases and J gave up 5 bases; unmatched junction bases: 6. The CDR3 is CASSQRDRERTEAFF. The CDR3 region has the DNA TGCGCCAGCAGCCAACGGGACAGGGAGAGGACTGAAGCTTTCTTT.

V is TRBV19 and J is TRBJ2-3; 14 bases are a match to TRBD2. CDR1 is LNHDA and CDR2 is SQIVND in the germline V gene (reference sequence). V lost 5 bases and J lost 7; bases outside the gene matches: 8. This CDR3 has 16 amino acids. CDR3 DNA: TGTGCCAGTAGTGCCTCCGGGACTAGCGGGAGCTATACGCAGTATTTT. Its translation is CASSASGTSGSYTQYF.